This is a list of T cell receptor beta chains from one sample in a study of monozygotic twins with inflammatory bowel disease. TCRdb re-called the 5' RACE reads and gives one entry per CDR3 protein, without DNA. The sample table includes 350,000 to 400,000 distinct CDR3 sequences. The sample was blood. Receptor source: a human donor with ulcerative colitis or Crohn's disease, or a healthy co-twin of an affected twin (not recorded which). Each CDR3 is given with its conserved first and last residue. The order of the fields is V gene, J gene, CDR3 protein.

>TRBV11-3|TRBJ2-1
CASRLGPGHNEPFF
>TRBV2|TRBJ2-1
CASSSWEVSYNEQFF
>TRBV3-1|TRBJ2-7
CASSLSSGRSILGRYEQYF
>TRBV20-1|TRBJ2-7
CSADDPGGAALLPYEQYF
>TRBV7-6|TRBJ2-7
CASSLNSGQGGSYEQYF
>TRBV24-1|TRBJ2-1
CATSPGASYNEQFF
>TRBV15|TRBJ1-4
CATSRDVGGGKLFF
>TRBV27|TRBJ2-2
CASSSMGTGELFF
>TRBV4-1|TRBJ1-1
CASSQGGPGQGPEAFF
>TRBV12-3/TRBV12-4|TRBJ2-3
CASSLESGLSDTQYF
>TRBV18|TRBJ2-5
CASSPFDDGETQYF
>TRBV27|TRBJ1-5
CASSFQSRNQPQHF
>TRBV11-1|TRBJ2-3
CASSISGTSGGGTDTQYF
>TRBV25-1|TRBJ1-3
CASSSSRVPGNTIYF
>TRBV6-5|TRBJ2-2
CASSYPTGELFF
>TRBV4-1|TRBJ2-1
CASSQDASGVYNEQFF
>TRBV6-6|TRBJ2-7
CASSSQLEQYF
>TRBV12-3/TRBV12-4|TRBJ1-6
CASSLAQTNSPLHF
>TRBV24-1|TRBJ2-5
CATSDSGPGGGAQYF
>TRBV6-2/TRBV6-3|TRBJ2-1
CASSYLGLSYNEQFF
>TRBV7-2|TRBJ2-3
CASSHGGYTDTQYF
>TRBV12-3/TRBV12-4|TRBJ1-6
CASSRVGQGNAGSPLHF
>TRBV6-5|TRBJ1-6
CASSYKPTGPRVSPLHF
>TRBV27|TRBJ1-2
CATWGENYGYTF
>TRBV20-1|TRBJ1-2
CSAFGDRSPFYGYTF
>TRBV7-2|TRBJ1-1
CASSLGGNKNTEAFF
>TRBV10-3|TRBJ2-1
CAISEPPTYNEQFF
>TRBV2|TRBJ2-3
CATKRERGGDTQYF
>TRBV7-9|TRBJ2-3
CASSRTGGSTDTQYF
>TRBV12-3/TRBV12-4|TRBJ2-1
CASSLLAGGPNEQFF
>TRBV29-1|TRBJ1-2
CSVELDNNYGYTF
>TRBV4-3|TRBJ1-2
CASSQDQQPNYGYTF
>TRBV10-3|TRBJ1-2
CAISERNYGYTF
>TRBV20-1|TRBJ2-2
CSAGGTSGGTGELFF
>TRBV20-1|TRBJ1-1
CSARDRVRPTEAFF
>TRBV7-7|TRBJ2-2
CASSLVAGSGGELFF
>TRBV6-4|TRBJ1-5
CASSEKIRWGNQPQHF
>TRBV14|TRBJ2-7
CASSPQRGTYSYEQYF
>TRBV5-6|TRBJ2-2
CASSLARDSNTGELFF
>TRBV7-9|TRBJ2-3
CASRKARALTDTQYF
>TRBV6-2/TRBV6-3|TRBJ2-1
CASSSTDRGLNEQFF
>TRBV29-1|TRBJ1-2
CSVVGGQGAGYGYTF
>TRBV20-1|TRBJ1-1
CSGQGSNTEAFF
>TRBV12-3/TRBV12-4|TRBJ2-2
CASSLDDTGELFF
>TRBV5-4|TRBJ2-3
CASSRTSGGTDTQYF
>TRBV6-1|TRBJ2-3
CAGSRIGTDTQYF
>TRBV6-1|TRBJ2-1
CASSAGGLAASEQFF